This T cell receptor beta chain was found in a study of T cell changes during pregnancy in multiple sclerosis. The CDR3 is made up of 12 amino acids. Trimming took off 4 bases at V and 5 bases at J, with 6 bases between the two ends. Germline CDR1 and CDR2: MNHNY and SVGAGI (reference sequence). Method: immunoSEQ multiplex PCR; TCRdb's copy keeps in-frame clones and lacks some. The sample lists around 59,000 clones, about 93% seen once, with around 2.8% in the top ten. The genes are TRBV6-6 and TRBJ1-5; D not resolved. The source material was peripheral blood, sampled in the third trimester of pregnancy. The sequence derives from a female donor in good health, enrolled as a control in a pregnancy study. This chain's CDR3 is CASSSQDQPQHF. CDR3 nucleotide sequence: TGTGCCAGCAGTTCGCAGGATCAGCCCCAGCATTTT.